Presented here are 9 T cell receptor beta chains from one specimen sequenced in a study of human T cells and chemical hapten exposure. TCRdb independently ran MiXCR on the RACE reads; one entry per CDR3 protein. The table has about 65,000 distinct CDR3 sequences, approximately 6.5% seen once. The time point: healthy volunteer bleed at 6 weeks. Someone pulled total RNA out of unfractionated whole blood. Input material: whole blood. The receptors were sampled from a female donor in good health. Some clones in this sample may be carry-over from other donors' samples.

This clonotype was picked up many times. The chain recombines TRBV7-3 with TRBJ2-6; the D gene is possibly TRBD1 (5 bases). This CDR3 has 18 amino acids. Per the germline V gene, CDR1 is SGHTA and CDR2 is FQGTGA. V was cut by 5 bases and J by 0 bases, with 17 bases left in between. The CDR3 sequence is CASSPSGLARSGANVLTF. CDR3 DNA: TGTGCCAGCAGCCCTTCAGGGCTGGCGCGCTCTGGGGCCAACGTCCTGACTTTC.

This clonotype was detected many times. The V and J genes are TRBV12-3 or TRBV12-4 and TRBJ2-1; 8 positions match TRBD2. The CDR3 is 14 amino acids. V shed 2 bases, J shed 6 bases, and the junction held 3 bases outside the gene matches. The CDR3 region is CASSLLGLVNEQFF. CDR3 in DNA: TGTGCCAGCAGTTTACTGGGACTAGTCAATGAGCAGTTCTTC.

This clonotype has more than one count but fewer than ten. The V gene is TRBV27, the J gene TRBJ2-7, with TRBD2 matching 10 bases. V lost 1 base and J lost 3; bases outside the gene matches: 0. The germline CDR1 and CDR2 sequences are MNHEY and SMNVEV (reference sequence). This CDR3 has 14 residues. The CDR3 protein is CASSLWTSGYEQYF. As DNA, the CDR3 is TGTGCCAGCAGTTTATGGACTAGCGGCTACGAGCAGTACTTC.

This clonotype was seen ten or more times. The V and J genes are TRBV5-1 and TRBJ2-5; 7 positions agree with TRBD1. CDR1 is SGHRS and CDR2 is YFSETQ in the germline V gene. V trimming: 4 bases; J trimming: 2 bases; junction bases outside the gene matches: 8. The CDR3 loop spans 15 amino acids. CDR3 amino acids: CASSPRQGPQETQYF. Here the CDR3 DNA reads TGCGCCAGCAGCCCTCGACAGGGCCCACAAGAGACCCAGTACTTC.

This chain connects TRBV7-9 to TRBJ2-5; 7 bases are a match to TRBD1. The CDR3 loop spans 14 amino acids. Looked up from germline, CDR1 is SEHNR and CDR2 is FQNEAQ (reference sequence). The V gene end was trimmed by 2 bases and the J gene end by 5 bases; junction bases not matched to a gene: 5. Here the CDR3 DNA reads TGTGCCAGCAGCTTAACACAGGGGCGGGAGACCCAGTACTTC. This sequence encodes CASSLTQGRETQYF. Full variable domain (rest looked up from reference TRBV7-9 and TRBJ2-5): DTGVSQNPRHKITKRGQNVTFRCDPISEHNRLYWYRQTLGQGPEFLTYFQNEAQLEKSRLLSDRFSAERPKGSFSTLEIQRTEQGDSAMYLCASSLTQGRETQYFGPGTRLLVL.

Ten or more counts support this clonotype. The J gene is TRBJ2-1, the V gene TRBV5-1; tentatively, D is TRBD1 (6 bases). Germline V lookup: CDR1 SGHRS, CDR2 YFSETQ. The V end lost 4 bases, the J end lost 4 bases, and 12 bases lay between the germline ends. This CDR3 comprises 14 residues. The DNA for the CDR3 is TGCGCCAGCAGCCCGGACAGCCAATACAATGAGCAGTTCTTC. Translation: CASSPDSQYNEQFF.

The V and J genes are TRBV5-4 and TRBJ1-1, with 9 bases matching TRBD1. CDR1 and CDR2 (germline): SGHNT, YYREEE (reference sequence). V dropped 4 bases and J dropped 5; count of bases not matched to a gene: 6. The CDR3 extends over 14 amino acids. The CDR3 protein is CASSTTGGRTEAFF. The CDR3 coding sequence is TGTGCCAGCAGCACGACAGGGGGTAGGACTGAAGCTTTCTTT.

This clonotype came up many times. The chain employs TRBV6-2 or TRBV6-3 and TRBJ1-5; the D is unclear. The CDR3 totals 12 residues. Trimming shortened V by 6 bases and J by 8 bases, and 11 bases separated the two germline ends. Germline CDR1 is MNHEY and CDR2 is SVGEGT. The CDR3 spells CASSSEGEPQHF. CDR3 DNA: TGTGCCAGCAGCTCCGAAGGTGAGCCCCAGCATTTT.

The V gene is TRBV18, the J gene TRBJ2-3; D possibly matches TRBD1 or TRBD2 (5 bases each). The ends were cut back, 4 bases at V and 4 bases at J, with 9 bases in the middle. CDR3 length: 13 amino acids. Germline values: CDR1 KGHSH, CDR2 LQKENI. CDR3 nucleotide sequence: TGTGCCAGCTCACGAGGGGTCCCAGATACGCAGTATTTT. It yields the protein CASSRGVPDTQYF.